These T cell receptor beta chains were read from a single sample in a study of T cell responses to AZD1222 COVID-19 vaccine. The assay was immunoSEQ multiplex PCR, and TCRdb's table has in-frame clones only and misses some. The sample includes about 110,000 clones, 88% of them seen just once. The material sequenced was peripheral blood, taken on day 0 of AZD1222 vaccination. These receptors were obtained from an adult in good health. The CDR3 runs from the conserved cysteine through the conserved F or W. The D gene is left open where the match is weak. The size of a clone is reported for some rows only, either as once, few or many, or as a class for expanded clones.

v_gene: TRBV28
j_gene: TRBJ1-5
d_gene: TRBD1
abundance: .
CDR3aa: CASSIRQGAVNQPQHF
CDR3nt: TGTGCCAGCAGTATCCGACAGGGGGCCGTCAATCAGCCCCAGCATTTT

v_gene: TRBV4-2
j_gene: TRBJ1-5
d_gene: .
abundance: .
CDR3aa: CASSPDPGNSNQPQHF
CDR3nt: TGTGCCAGCAGCCCAGACCCGGGTAATAGCAATCAGCCCCAGCATTTT

v_gene: TRBV6-5
j_gene: TRBJ1-5
d_gene: .
abundance: .
CDR3aa: CASHTEGSGQPQHF
CDR3nt: TGTGCCAGCCACACTGAGGGCTCGGGGCAGCCCCAGCATTTT

v_gene: TRBV18
j_gene: TRBJ1-6
d_gene: .
abundance: .
CDR3aa: CASSPSSQGNNSPLHF
CDR3nt: TGTGCCAGCTCACCATCATCCCAGGGGAACAATTCACCCCTCCACTTT

v_gene: TRBV3-1/TRBV3-2
j_gene: TRBJ2-1
d_gene: TRBD2
abundance: .
CDR3aa: CASSAPGTSGGMLDEQFF
CDR3nt: TGTGCCAGCAGCGCGCCCGGGACTAGCGGGGGGATGCTCGATGAGCAGTTCTTC

v_gene: TRBV18
j_gene: TRBJ1-4
d_gene: .
abundance: .
CDR3aa: CASSIAQGLRNEKLFF
CDR3nt: TGTGCCAGCTCAATAGCCCAGGGTCTGAGGAATGAAAAACTGTTTTTT

v_gene: TRBV6-5
j_gene: TRBJ2-2
d_gene: .
abundance: .
CDR3aa: CASKGGSNTGELFF
CDR3nt: TGTGCCAGCAAGGGCGGGTCGAACACCGGGGAGCTGTTTTTT

v_gene: TRBV5-6
j_gene: TRBJ2-3
d_gene: TRBD1
abundance: .
CDR3aa: CASSSGTGRNTDTQYF
CDR3nt: TGTGCCAGCAGCTCCGGGACAGGACGTAACACAGATACGCAGTATTTT

v_gene: TRBV19
j_gene: TRBJ1-2
d_gene: .
abundance: .
CDR3aa: CASKDRANYGYTF
CDR3nt: TGTGCCAGTAAAGACAGAGCTAACTATGGCTACACCTTC

v_gene: TRBV9
j_gene: TRBJ1-1
d_gene: .
abundance: .
CDR3aa: CASSVVGEATEAFF
CDR3nt: TGTGCCAGCAGCGTAGTAGGGGAGGCCACTGAAGCTTTCTTT

v_gene: TRBV5-1
j_gene: TRBJ1-3
d_gene: TRBD1
abundance: .
CDR3aa: CASSLTGGASGNTIYF
CDR3nt: TGCGCCAGCAGCTTGACAGGGGGCGCTTCTGGAAACACCATATATTTT

v_gene: TRBV6-2/TRBV6-3
j_gene: TRBJ1-5
d_gene: .
abundance: few
CDR3aa: CASSYSGHSNQPQHF
CDR3nt: TGTGCCAGCAGTTACTCGGGCCATAGCAATCAGCCCCAGCATTTT

v_gene: TRBV9
j_gene: TRBJ1-6
d_gene: .
abundance: .
CDR3aa: CASSVGAGASIIPNSPLHF
CDR3nt: TGTGCCAGCAGCGTAGGCGCAGGGGCCTCGATCATTCCAAATTCACCCCTCCACTTT

v_gene: TRBV21-1
j_gene: TRBJ2-7
d_gene: .
abundance: .
CDR3aa: CASSKEVSRTGEGYEQYF
CDR3nt: TGTGCCAGCAGCAAAGAGGTATCTAGGACAGGGGAGGGCTACGAGCAGTACTTC

v_gene: TRBV9
j_gene: TRBJ2-3
d_gene: .
abundance: .
CDR3aa: CASSPQTGKDTQYF
CDR3nt: TGTGCCAGCAGCCCACAGACAGGCAAAGATACGCAGTATTTT

v_gene: TRBV5-1
j_gene: TRBJ2-3
d_gene: .
abundance: .
CDR3aa: CASSLTSAAGSTDTQYF
CDR3nt: TGCGCCAGCAGCTTGACCTCCGCGGCGGGGAGCACAGATACGCAGTATTTT

v_gene: TRBV9
j_gene: TRBJ1-3
d_gene: .
abundance: .
CDR3aa: CASRKNSGNTIYF
CDR3nt: TGTGCCAGCAGGAAGAACTCTGGAAACACCATATATTTT

v_gene: TRBV28
j_gene: TRBJ1-5
d_gene: .
abundance: few
CDR3aa: CASSLGTLGNQPQHF
CDR3nt: TGTGCCAGCAGCCTCGGGACCTTGGGCAATCAGCCCCAGCATTTT

v_gene: TRBV7-8
j_gene: TRBJ1-5
d_gene: .
abundance: .
CDR3aa: CASSFLQGAAQHF
CDR3nt: TGTGCCAGCAGCTTTCTACAGGGCGCGGCCCAGCATTTT

v_gene: TRBV18
j_gene: TRBJ2-5
d_gene: .
abundance: once
CDR3aa: CASSSTEQTQYF
CDR3nt: TGTGCCAGCTCCTCCACAGAGCAGACCCAGTACTTC

v_gene: TRBV6-2/TRBV6-3
j_gene: TRBJ2-7
d_gene: TRBD2
abundance: .
CDR3aa: CASSYLGLAGGNSYEQYF
CDR3nt: TGTGCCAGCAGTTACCTGGGACTAGCGGGGGGAAACTCCTACGAGCAGTACTTC

v_gene: TRBV28
j_gene: TRBJ1-2
d_gene: .
abundance: .
CDR3aa: CASSRHPWTGGYTF
CDR3nt: TGTGCCAGCAGCCGACATCCTTGGACGGGTGGCTACACCTTC

v_gene: TRBV25-1
j_gene: TRBJ1-6
d_gene: TRBD1
abundance: .
CDR3aa: CASGNRGGNSPLHF
CDR3nt: TGTGCCAGCGGGAACAGGGGAGGTAATTCACCCCTCCACTTT

v_gene: TRBV18
j_gene: TRBJ2-2
d_gene: TRBD1
abundance: .
CDR3aa: CASSRDRPGTGELFF
CDR3nt: TGTGCCAGCTCACGGGACAGACCGGGCACCGGGGAGCTGTTTTTT

v_gene: TRBV7-6
j_gene: TRBJ1-3
d_gene: TRBD1
abundance: .
CDR3aa: CASRPGQGARNTIYF
CDR3nt: TGTGCCAGCAGACCGGGACAGGGGGCAAGAAACACCATATATTTT

v_gene: TRBV6-5
j_gene: TRBJ2-3
d_gene: TRBD1
abundance: once
CDR3aa: CASSSGTGADTQYF
CDR3nt: TGTGCCAGCAGTTCCGGGACAGGGGCAGATACGCAGTATTTT

v_gene: TRBV7-9
j_gene: TRBJ1-1
d_gene: TRBD1
abundance: .
CDR3aa: CASSFPGQGNTEAFF
CDR3nt: TGTGCCAGCAGCTTTCCGGGACAGGGCAACACTGAAGCTTTCTTT